The sequence of this T cell receptor (beta chain) was determined in a study of T cell changes during pregnancy in multiple sclerosis. CDR1 and CDR2 (germline): MNHEY, SVGAGI. The V segment lost 6 bases and the J segment 6 bases; nucleotides outside the gene matches: 6. The CDR3 contains 13 residues. The repertoire was sequenced with immunoSEQ multiplex PCR; TCRdb's copy has only in-frame clones and lacks some. The sample holds tens of thousands of clones, roughly 90% seen once. The starting material was peripheral blood, obtained before pregnancy. V and J are TRBV6-5 and TRBJ1-2; TRBD1 aligns across 8 bases. The sequence came from a female donor with multiple sclerosis, enrolled in a pregnancy study. CDR3 sequence reads: CASRPRGRDGYTF. Written as DNA, the CDR3 is TGTGCCAGCAGGCCCAGGGGGCGTGATGGCTACACCTTC.